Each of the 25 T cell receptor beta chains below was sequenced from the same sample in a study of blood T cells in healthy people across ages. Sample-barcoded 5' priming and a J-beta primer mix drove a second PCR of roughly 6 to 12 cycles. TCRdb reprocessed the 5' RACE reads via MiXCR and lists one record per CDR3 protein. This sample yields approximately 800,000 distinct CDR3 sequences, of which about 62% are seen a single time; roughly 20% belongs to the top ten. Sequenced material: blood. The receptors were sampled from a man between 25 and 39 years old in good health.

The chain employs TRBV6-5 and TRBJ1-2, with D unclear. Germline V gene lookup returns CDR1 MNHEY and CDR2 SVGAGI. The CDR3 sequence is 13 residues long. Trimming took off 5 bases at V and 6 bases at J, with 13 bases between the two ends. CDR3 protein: CASSPWAMHGYTF. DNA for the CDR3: TGTGCCAGCAGTCCTTGGGCCATGCATGGCTACACCTTC.

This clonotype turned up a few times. The CDR3 sequence: CASSRTGERDGYTF. The CDR3 DNA follows: TGCGCCAGCAGCCGGACAGGGGAGCGGGATGGCTACACCTTC. This chain uses TRBV5-1 with TRBJ1-2; 9 bases are a match to TRBD1. This CDR3 spans 14 amino acids. The V gene's germline CDR1 is SGHRS and CDR2 YFSETQ. The V segment lost 4 bases and the J segment 6 bases; nucleotides outside the gene matches: 7.

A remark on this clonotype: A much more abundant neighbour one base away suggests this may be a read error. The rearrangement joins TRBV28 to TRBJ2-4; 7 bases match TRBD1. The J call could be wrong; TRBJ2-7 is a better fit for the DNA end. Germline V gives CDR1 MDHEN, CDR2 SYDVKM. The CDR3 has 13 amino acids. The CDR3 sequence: CASRGTASYEQYF. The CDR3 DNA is TGTGCCAGCAGGGGGACAGCGAGCTACGAGCAGTACTTC.

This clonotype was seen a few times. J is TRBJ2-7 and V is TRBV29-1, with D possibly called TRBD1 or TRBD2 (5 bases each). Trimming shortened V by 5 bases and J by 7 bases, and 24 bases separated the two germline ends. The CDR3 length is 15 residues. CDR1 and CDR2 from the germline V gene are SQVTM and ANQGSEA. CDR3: CSVTILRDQWWEQYF. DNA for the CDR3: TGCAGCGTTACAATCCTCCGGGACCAATGGTGGGAGCAGTACTTC.

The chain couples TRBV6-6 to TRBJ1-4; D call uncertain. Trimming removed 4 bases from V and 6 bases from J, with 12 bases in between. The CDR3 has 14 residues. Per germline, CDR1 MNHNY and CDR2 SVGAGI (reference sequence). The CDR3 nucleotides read TGTGCCAGCAGTTTTAGGGCGGGAGATGAAAAACTGTTTTTT. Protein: CASSFRAGDEKLFF.

DNA of the CDR3: TGTGCCAGCAGTGAAGGACCGTCCGGGAGGGTTGAGTTCTTC. It translates to CASSEGPSGRVEFF. This chain links TRBV2 with TRBJ2-1; 8 bases match TRBD2. The trim removed 1 base at V and 14 bases at J, leaving 10 bases unmatched. The CDR3 is 14 amino acids. Germline V lookup: CDR1 SNHLY, CDR2 FYNNEI.

The CDR3 nucleotides read TGTGCCAGCAGTTCCCGGGGGTTACACACAGATACGCAGTATTTT. It is translated as CASSSRGLHTDTQYF. The chain employs TRBV12-3 or TRBV12-4 and TRBJ2-3; D may be TRBD2 (6 bases). Deletions cut 4 bases from V and 2 bases from J, with 13 bases between. The CDR3 has 15 amino acids.

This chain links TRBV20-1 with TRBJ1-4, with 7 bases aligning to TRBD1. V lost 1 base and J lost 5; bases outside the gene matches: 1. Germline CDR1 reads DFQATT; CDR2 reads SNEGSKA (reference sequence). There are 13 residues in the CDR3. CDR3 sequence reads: CSARGRGNEKLFF. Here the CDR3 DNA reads TGCAGTGCTAGAGGCAGGGGGAATGAAAAACTGTTTTTT.

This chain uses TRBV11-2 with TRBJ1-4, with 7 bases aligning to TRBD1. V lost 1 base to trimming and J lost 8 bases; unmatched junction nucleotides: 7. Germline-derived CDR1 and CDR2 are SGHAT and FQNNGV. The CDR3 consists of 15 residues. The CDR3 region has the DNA TGTGCCAGCAGCTTAGGGAGGGGGCTAAGCGAAAAACTGTTTTTT. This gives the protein CASSLGRGLSEKLFF.

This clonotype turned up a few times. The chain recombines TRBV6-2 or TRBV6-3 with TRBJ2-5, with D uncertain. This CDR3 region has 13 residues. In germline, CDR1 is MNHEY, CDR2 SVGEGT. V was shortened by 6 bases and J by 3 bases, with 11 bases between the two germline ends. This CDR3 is CASRLLAKETQYF. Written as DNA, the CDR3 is TGTGCCAGCAGACTCCTGGCGAAAGAGACCCAGTACTTC.

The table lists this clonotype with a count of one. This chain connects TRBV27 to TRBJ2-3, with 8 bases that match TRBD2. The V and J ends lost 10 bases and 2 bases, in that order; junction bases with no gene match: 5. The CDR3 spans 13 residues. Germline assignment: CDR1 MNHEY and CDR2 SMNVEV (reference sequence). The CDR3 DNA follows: TGTGCCACCGGGGGGGGGAACACAGATACGCAGTATTTT. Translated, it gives CATGGGNTDTQYF.

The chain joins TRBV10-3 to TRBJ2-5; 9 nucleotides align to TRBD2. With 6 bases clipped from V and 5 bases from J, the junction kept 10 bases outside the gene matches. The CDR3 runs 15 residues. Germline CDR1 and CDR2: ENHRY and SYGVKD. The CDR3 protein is CAISPDSGSGETQYF. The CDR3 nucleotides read TGTGCCATCAGCCCCGATAGCGGGAGCGGGGAGACCCAGTACTTC.

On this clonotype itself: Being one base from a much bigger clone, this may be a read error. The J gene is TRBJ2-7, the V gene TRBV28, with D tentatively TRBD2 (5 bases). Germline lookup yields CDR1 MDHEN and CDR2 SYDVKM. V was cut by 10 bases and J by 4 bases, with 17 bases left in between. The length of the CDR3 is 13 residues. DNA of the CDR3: TGTGCCACATCTGCGGGTGTGGGGTACGAGCAGTACTTC. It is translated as CATSAGVGYEQYF.

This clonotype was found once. In nucleotides, the CDR3 is TGTGCCACCGCGTTAGGGGGTGAGCAGTTCTTC. Translating gives CATALGGEQFF. This rearrangement joins TRBV24-1 to TRBJ2-1; D possibly corresponds to TRBD1 (6 bases). Per the germline V gene, CDR1 is KGHDR and CDR2 is SFDVKD. The V gene lost 9 bases and the J gene lost 9 bases, with 11 bases spanning the gap. The CDR3 spans 11 residues.

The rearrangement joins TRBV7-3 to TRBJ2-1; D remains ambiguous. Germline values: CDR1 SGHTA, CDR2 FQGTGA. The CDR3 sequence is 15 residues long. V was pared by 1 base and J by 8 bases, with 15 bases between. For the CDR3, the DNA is TGTGCCAGCAGCTTAATCTATGGGTCGGACCATGAGCAGTTCTTC. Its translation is CASSLIYGSDHEQFF.

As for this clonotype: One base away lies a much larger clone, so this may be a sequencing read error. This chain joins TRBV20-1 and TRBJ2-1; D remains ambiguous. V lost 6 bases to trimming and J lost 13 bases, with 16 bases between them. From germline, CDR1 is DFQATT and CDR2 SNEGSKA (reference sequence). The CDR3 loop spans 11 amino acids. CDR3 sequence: CSALLKETQFF. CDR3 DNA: TGCAGTGCCCTCTTAAAAGAGACCCAGTTCTTC.

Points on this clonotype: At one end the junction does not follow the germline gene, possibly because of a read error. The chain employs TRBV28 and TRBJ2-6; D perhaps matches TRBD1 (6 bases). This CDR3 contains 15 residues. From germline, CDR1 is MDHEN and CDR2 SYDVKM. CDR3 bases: TGCGCCAGCAGCTTTACAGGGTCTGGGGCCAACGTCCTGACTTTC. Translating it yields CASSFTGSGANVLTF.

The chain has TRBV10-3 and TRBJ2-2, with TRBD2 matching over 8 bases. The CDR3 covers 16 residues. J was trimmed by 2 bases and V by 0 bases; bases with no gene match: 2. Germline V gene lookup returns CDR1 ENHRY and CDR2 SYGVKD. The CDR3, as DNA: TGTGCCATCAGTGAGTCACTAGCGGTTAACACCGGGGAGCTGTTTTTT. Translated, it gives CAISESLAVNTGELFF.

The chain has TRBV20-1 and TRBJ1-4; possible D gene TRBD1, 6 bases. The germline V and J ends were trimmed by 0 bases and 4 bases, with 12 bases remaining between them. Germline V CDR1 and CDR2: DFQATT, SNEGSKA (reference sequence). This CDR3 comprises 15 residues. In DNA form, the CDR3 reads TGCAGTGCTAGAGATGGGGGACAAAGTAATGAAAAACTGTTTTTT. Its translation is CSARDGGQSNEKLFF.

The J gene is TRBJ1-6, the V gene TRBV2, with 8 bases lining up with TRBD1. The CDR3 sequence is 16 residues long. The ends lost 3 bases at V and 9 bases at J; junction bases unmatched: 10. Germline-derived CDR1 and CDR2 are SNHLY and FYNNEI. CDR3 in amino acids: CASSDVGQGAASPLHF. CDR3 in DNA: TGTGCCAGCAGTGATGTGGGTCAGGGGGCTGCTTCACCCCTCCACTTT.

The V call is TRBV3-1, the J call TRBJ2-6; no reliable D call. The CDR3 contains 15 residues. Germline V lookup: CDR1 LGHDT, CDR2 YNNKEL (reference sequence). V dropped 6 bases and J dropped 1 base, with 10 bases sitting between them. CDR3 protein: CASRPRWSGANVLTF. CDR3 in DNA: TGTGCCAGCAGGCCTAGGTGGTCTGGGGCCAACGTCCTGACTTTC.

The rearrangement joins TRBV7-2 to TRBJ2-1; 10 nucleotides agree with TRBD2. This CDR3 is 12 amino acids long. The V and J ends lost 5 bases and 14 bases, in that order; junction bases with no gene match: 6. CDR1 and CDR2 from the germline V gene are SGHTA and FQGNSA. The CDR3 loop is CASSMGLAIEFF. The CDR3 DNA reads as TGTGCCAGCAGCATGGGACTAGCGATTGAGTTCTTC.

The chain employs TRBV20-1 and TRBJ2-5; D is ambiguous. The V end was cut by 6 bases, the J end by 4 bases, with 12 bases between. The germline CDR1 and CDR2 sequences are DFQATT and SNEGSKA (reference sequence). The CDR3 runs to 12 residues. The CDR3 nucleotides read TGCAGTGCATACAGATTGAGAGAGACCCAGTACTTC. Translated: CSAYRLRETQYF.

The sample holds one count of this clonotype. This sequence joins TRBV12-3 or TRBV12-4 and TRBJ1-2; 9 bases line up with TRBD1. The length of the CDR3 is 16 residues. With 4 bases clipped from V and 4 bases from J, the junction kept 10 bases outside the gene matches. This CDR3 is CASSSSGTGTPYGYTF. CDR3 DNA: TGTGCCAGCAGTTCCTCCGGGACAGGGACTCCCTATGGCTACACCTTC.

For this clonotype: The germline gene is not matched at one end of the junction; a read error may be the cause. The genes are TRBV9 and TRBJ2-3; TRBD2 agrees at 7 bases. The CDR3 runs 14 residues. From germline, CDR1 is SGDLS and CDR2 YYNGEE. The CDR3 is CASSVTSERSTRYF. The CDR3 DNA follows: TGTGCCAGCAGCGTAACTAGCGAGAGGTCTACGCGGTATTTT. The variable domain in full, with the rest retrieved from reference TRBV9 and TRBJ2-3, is DSGVTQTPKHLITATGQRVTLRCSPRSGDLSVYWYQQSLDQGLQFLIQYYNGEERAKGNILERFSAQQFPDLHSELNLSSLELGDSALYFCASSVTSERSTRYFGPGTRLTVL.